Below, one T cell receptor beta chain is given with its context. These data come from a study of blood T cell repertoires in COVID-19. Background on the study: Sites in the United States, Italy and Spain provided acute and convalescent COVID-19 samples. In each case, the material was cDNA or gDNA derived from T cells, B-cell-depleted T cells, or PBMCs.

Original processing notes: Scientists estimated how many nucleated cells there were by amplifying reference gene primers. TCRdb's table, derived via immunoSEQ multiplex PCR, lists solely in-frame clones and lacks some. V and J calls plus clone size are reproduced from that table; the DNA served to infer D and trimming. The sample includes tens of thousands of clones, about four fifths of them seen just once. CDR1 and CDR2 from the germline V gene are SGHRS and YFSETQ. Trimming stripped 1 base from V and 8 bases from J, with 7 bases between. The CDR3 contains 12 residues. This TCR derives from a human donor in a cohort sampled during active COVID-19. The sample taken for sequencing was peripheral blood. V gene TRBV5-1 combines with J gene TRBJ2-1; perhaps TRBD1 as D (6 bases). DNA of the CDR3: TGCGCCAGCAGCTTGCCAGGGGATGAGCAGTTCTTC. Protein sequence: CASSLPGDEQFF.